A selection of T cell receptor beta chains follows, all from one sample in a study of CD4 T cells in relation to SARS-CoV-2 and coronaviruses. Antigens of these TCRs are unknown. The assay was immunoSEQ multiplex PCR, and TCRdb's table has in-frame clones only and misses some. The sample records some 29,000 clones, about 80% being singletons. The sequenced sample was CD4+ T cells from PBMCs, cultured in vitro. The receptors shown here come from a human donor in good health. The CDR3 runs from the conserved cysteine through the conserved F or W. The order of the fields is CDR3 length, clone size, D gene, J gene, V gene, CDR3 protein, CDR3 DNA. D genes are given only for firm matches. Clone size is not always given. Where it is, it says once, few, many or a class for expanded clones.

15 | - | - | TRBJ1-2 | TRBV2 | CASTPRRGADYGYTF | TGTGCCAGCACTCCCCGGCGGGGGGCGGACTATGGCTACACCTTC
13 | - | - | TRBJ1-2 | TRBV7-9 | CASSRGPGGGYTF | TGTGCCAGCAGCCGAGGGCCGGGGGGCGGCTACACCTTC
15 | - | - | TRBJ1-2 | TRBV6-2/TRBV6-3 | CASSIYQGAVSGYTF | TGTGCCAGCAGCATATACCAGGGTGCGGTCTCTGGCTACACCTTC
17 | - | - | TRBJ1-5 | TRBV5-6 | CASSSLYPGSVNQPQHF | TGTGCCAGCAGCTCGCTTTATCCGGGGAGCGTCAATCAGCCCCAGCATTTT
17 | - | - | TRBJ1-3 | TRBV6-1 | CASSELGLLSSGNTIYF | TGTGCCAGCAGTGAGTTGGGACTTCTGTCCTCTGGAAACACCATATATTTT
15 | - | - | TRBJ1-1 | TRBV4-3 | CASTGFRGLNTEAFF | TGCGCCAGCACTGGTTTTAGGGGCTTGAACACTGAAGCTTTCTTT
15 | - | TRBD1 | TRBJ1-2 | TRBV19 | CASSTYGTGDYGYTF | TGTGCCAGTAGTACCTACGGGACAGGAGACTATGGCTACACCTTC
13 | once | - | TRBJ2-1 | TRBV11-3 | CASSLVPGAEQFF | TGTGCCAGCAGCTTAGTCCCGGGAGCTGAGCAGTTCTTC
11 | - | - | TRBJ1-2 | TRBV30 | CAWRVGSGYTF | TGTGCCTGGAGGGTGGGAAGTGGCTACACCTTC
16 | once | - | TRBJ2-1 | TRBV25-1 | CASSDQRLPSYNEQFF | TGTGCCAGCAGTGACCAGCGGCTACCCTCCTACAATGAGCAGTTCTTC
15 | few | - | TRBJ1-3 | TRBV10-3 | CAISESREGGNTIYF | TGTGCCATCAGTGAGTCCCGCGAAGGTGGAAACACCATATATTTT
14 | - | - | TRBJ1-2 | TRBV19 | CASSSTRGNYGYTF | TGTGCCAGTAGTAGTACCCGGGGGAACTATGGCTACACCTTC
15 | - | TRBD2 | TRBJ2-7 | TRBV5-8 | CASSPGLAGFYEQYF | TGTGCCAGCAGCCCAGGGCTAGCGGGATTCTACGAGCAGTACTTC
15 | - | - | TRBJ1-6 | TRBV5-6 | CASSLVSAARSPLHF | TGTGCCAGCAGCTTGGTCTCGGCTGCCAGATCACCCCTCCACTTT
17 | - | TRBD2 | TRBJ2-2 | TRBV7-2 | CASSLAGLAGFTGELFF | TGTGCCAGCAGCTTAGCGGGACTAGCGGGGTTTACCGGGGAGCTGTTTTTT
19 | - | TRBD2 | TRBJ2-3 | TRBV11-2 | CASSPRLAGEFFGTDTQYF | TGTGCCAGCAGCCCGAGACTAGCGGGGGAGTTTTTCGGCACAGATACGCAGTATTTT
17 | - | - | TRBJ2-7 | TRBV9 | CASSVVRRHITYYEQYF | TGTGCCAGCAGCGTAGTCCGGAGACATATTACTTACTACGAGCAGTACTTC
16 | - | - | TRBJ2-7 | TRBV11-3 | CASSLGSGAPFDEQYF | TGTGCCAGCAGCTTGGGTTCAGGGGCGCCCTTTGACGAGCAGTACTTC
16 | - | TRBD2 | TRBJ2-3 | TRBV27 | CASSGWGGRGADTQYF | TGTGCCAGCAGTGGGTGGGGCGGGAGAGGGGCAGATACGCAGTATTTT
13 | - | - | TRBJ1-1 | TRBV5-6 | CASSRRGGTEAFF | TGTGCCAGCAGCCGACGGGGAGGGACTGAAGCTTTCTTT
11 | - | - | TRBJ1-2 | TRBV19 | CASHRNYGYTF | TGTGCCAGTCACCGAAACTATGGCTACACCTTC
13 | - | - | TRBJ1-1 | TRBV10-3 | CAIRRDKNTEAFF | TGTGCCATCAGACGGGACAAGAACACTGAAGCTTTCTTT
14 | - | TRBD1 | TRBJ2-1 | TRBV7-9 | CASSFQGDINEQFF | TGTGCCAGCAGCTTCCAGGGGGATATCAATGAGCAGTTCTTC
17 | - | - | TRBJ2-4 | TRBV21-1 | CASSKASGQLAKNIQYF | TGTGCCAGCAGCAAAGCGTCAGGGCAACTAGCCAAAAACATTCAGTACTTC
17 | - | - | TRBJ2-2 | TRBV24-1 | CATSDLFSGLNTGELFF | TGTGCCACCAGTGATTTGTTCTCAGGACTTAACACCGGGGAGCTGTTTTTT
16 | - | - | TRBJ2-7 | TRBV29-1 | CSVEDWGGQPLYEQYF | TGCAGCGTTGAAGATTGGGGGGGCCAACCCCTTTACGAGCAGTACTTC
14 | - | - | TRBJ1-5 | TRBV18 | CASSPLGANQPQHF | TGTGCCAGCTCACCACTGGGGGCTAATCAGCCCCAGCATTTT
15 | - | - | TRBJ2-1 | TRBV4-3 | CASSQGASSYNEQFF | TGCGCCAGCAGCCAAGGAGCGAGCTCCTACAATGAGCAGTTCTTC
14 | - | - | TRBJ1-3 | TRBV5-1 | CASSPDHSGNTIYF | TGCGCCAGCAGCCCCGACCACTCTGGAAACACCATATATTTT
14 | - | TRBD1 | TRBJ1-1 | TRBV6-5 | CASTGVRTGGVAFF | TGTGCCAGCACCGGGGTGAGGACAGGGGGTGTAGCTTTCTTT
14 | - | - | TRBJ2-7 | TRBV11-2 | CASSLDSISYEQYF | TGTGCCAGCAGCTTAGATTCCATTTCCTACGAGCAGTACTTC
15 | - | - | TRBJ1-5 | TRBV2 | CASSAATYSNQPQHF | TGTGCCAGCAGTGCTGCCACTTATAGCAATCAGCCCCAGCATTTT
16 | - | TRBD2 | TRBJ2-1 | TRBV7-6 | CASSLDSGGPYNEQFF | TGTGCCAGCAGCTTAGATAGCGGGGGGCCTTACAATGAGCAGTTCTTC
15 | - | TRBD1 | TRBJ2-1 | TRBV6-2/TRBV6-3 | CASSYRTGGDNEQFF | TGTGCCAGCAGTTACAGGACAGGGGGGGACAATGAGCAGTTCTTC
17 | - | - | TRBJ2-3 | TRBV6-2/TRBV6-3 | CASSYSRTGPSTDTQYF | TGTGCCAGCAGTTACTCGAGGACGGGTCCTAGCACAGATACGCAGTATTTT
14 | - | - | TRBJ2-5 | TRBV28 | CASRAQGYQETQYF | TGTGCCAGCAGGGCTCAGGGGTACCAAGAGACCCAGTACTTC
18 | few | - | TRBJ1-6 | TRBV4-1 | CASSQEVAASSYNSPLHF | TGCGCCAGCAGCCAAGAAGTGGCGGCGAGCTCCTATAATTCACCCCTCCACTTT
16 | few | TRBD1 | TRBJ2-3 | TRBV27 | CASSSQGQGTTDTQYF | TGTGCCAGCAGTTCCCAGGGACAGGGAACTACAGATACGCAGTATTTT
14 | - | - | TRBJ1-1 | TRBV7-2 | CASSLSAKNTEAFF | TGTGCCAGCAGCTTATCAGCGAAGAACACTGAAGCTTTCTTT
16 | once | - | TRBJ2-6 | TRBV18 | CASSPAGPAGANVLTF | TGTGCCAGCTCACCAGCGGGTCCCGCTGGGGCCAACGTCCTGACTTTC
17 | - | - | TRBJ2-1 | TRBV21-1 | CASSRGLAVISYNEQFF | TGTGCCAGCAGCAGAGGACTAGCGGTAATCTCCTACAATGAGCAGTTCTTC
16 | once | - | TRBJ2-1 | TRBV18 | CASSPPRQSSYNEQFF | TGTGCCAGCTCACCACCGCGGCAGAGCTCCTACAATGAGCAGTTCTTC
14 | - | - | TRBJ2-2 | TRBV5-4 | CASSLGANTGELFF | TGTGCCAGCAGCCTCGGGGCCAACACCGGGGAGCTGTTTTTT
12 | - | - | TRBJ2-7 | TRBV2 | CASSESPYEQYF | TGTGCCAGCAGTGAGAGCCCCTACGAGCAGTACTTC
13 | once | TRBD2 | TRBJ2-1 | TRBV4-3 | CASSRTSGGEQFF | TGCGCCAGCAGCCGGACTAGCGGGGGGGAGCAGTTCTTC
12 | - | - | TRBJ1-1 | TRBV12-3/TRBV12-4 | CASKGLGTEAFF | TGTGCCAGCAAGGGATTGGGCACTGAAGCTTTCTTT
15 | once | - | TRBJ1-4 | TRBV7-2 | CASSLAMGVFEKLFF | TGTGCCAGCAGCTTAGCGATGGGAGTATTCGAAAAACTGTTTTTT
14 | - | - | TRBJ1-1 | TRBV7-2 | CASSSQGGEVEAFF | TGTGCCAGCAGCTCACAGGGTGGGGAGGTTGAAGCTTTCTTT
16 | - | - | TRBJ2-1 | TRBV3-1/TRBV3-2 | CASSGRQGGTYNEQFF | TGTGCCAGCAGTGGCCGACAGGGAGGCACCTACAATGAGCAGTTCTTC
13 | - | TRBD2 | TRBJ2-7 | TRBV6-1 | CASSESGRFEQYF | TGTGCCAGCAGTGAAAGCGGGAGGTTTGAGCAGTACTTC
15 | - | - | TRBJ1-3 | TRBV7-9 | CASSPRRGVVDTIYF | TGTGCCAGCAGCCCGCGCAGGGGAGTTGTAGACACCATATATTTT
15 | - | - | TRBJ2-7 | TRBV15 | CATSPTGSGLRGQYF | TGTGCCACCAGCCCGACCGGATCTGGGCTTAGAGGGCAGTACTTC
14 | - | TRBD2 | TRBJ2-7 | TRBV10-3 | CAIRPAGGGYEQYF | TGTGCCATCAGACCTGCGGGGGGGGGCTACGAGCAGTACTTC
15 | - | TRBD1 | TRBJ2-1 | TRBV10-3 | CAISDRDRVANEQFF | TGTGCCATCAGTGATAGGGACAGGGTAGCCAATGAGCAGTTCTTC
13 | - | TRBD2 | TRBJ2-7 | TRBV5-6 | CASSPGLAREQYF | TGTGCCAGCAGCCCGGGACTAGCGAGGGAGCAGTACTTC